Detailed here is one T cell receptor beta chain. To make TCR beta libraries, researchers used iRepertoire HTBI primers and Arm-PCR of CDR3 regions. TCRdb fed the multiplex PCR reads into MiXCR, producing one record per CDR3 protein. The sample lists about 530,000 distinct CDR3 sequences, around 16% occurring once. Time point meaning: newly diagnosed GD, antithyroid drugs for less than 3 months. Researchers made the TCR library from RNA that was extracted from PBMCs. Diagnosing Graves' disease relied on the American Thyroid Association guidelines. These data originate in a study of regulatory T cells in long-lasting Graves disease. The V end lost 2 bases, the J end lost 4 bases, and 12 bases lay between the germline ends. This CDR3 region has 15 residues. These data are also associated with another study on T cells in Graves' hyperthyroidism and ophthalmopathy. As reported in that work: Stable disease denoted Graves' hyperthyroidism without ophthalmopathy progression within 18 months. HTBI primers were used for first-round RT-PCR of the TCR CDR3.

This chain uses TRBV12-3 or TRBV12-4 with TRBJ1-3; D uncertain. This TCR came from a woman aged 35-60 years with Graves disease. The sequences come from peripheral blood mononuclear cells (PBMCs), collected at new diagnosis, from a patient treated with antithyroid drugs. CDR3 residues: CASSLRALMGNTIYF. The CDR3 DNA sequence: TGTGCCAGCAGTTTAAGGGCCCTGATGGGAAACACCATATATTTT.